This T cell receptor beta chain is drawn from a study of CD8+ T cells in alopecia areata. RNA extraction was followed by reverse transcription into cDNA, which acted as the sequencing template. Sequenced by immunoSEQ multiplex PCR; TCRdb stores in-frame clones only, minus some. The sample has some 130,000 clones, more than 40% seen once. This clone has just a few counts. CDR3 size: 15 residues. Germline CDR1 and CDR2: KGHSH and LQKENI. V lost 7 bases to trimming and J lost 3 bases, with 18 bases between them. The chain employs TRBV18 and TRBJ1-1; possible D gene TRBD1, 6 bases. The clonotype was recovered from a human donor with alopecia areata. The sequences come from CD8+ T cells sorted from blood, collected at week 0. The CDR3 here is CASYHGPGAHTEAFF. The CDR3 DNA sequence: TGTGCCAGCTACCACGGGCCAGGGGCGCACACTGAAGCTTTCTTT.